The clone carrying this T cell receptor (beta chain) was recorded at least ten times. Its matching antigen is unknown. Attachment of unique molecular identifiers to individual cDNA molecules was performed. TCRdb reprocessed the 5' RACE reads with MiXCR, giving one entry per CDR3 protein. The table records around 59,000 distinct CDR3 sequences, 8% to 9% of them present only once. V dropped 6 bases and J dropped 2 bases, with 16 bases sitting between them. CDR1 and CDR2 from the germline V gene are MNHEY and SMNVEV (reference sequence). This CDR3 contains 15 residues. The data are from a study of early T cells in non-severe SARS-CoV-2 infection. Looking at the study overall: Sequenced material consisted of bulk RNA (from unsorted whole blood), and chains were unpaired. Whole-study results and caveats: Matches to VDJdb favored anti-spike CD8 responses and missed private and CD4 specificities.

J is TRBJ1-1 and V is TRBV27; D not resolved. Specimen: whole blood. The origin of this receptor is an adult who was a healthcare worker with PCR-confirmed SARS-CoV-2 infection or an uninfected control (not recorded which). The CDR3 spells CASRSGAAGNTEAFF. The CDR3 bases are TGTGCCAGCAGGTCGGGCGCAGCTGGTAACACTGAAGCTTTCTTT.